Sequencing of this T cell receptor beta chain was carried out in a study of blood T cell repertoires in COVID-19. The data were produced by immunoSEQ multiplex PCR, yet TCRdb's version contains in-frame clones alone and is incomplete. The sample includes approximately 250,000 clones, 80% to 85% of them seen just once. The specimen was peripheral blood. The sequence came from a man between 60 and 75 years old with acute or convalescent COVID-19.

The chain's CDR3 is CAIAVAPSTDTQYF. In DNA, the CDR3 is TGTGCCATCGCGGTAGCGCCGAGCACAGATACGCAGTATTTT. V is TRBV10-3 and J is TRBJ2-3, with D possibly being TRBD2 (5 bases). The V gene lost 8 bases and the J gene lost 0 bases, with 12 bases spanning the gap. The length of the CDR3 is 14 residues. The V gene's germline CDR1 is ENHRY and CDR2 SYGVKD.